The rows below give T cell receptor beta chains drawn from one sample of a study of blood T cell repertoires in COVID-19. Clones were read by immunoSEQ multiplex PCR, and TCRdb kept only the in-frame ones, dropping some. Altogether about 370,000 clones are present, 70% to 90% being singletons, with the ten largest covering around 2.8%. Sequencing was carried out using peripheral blood. The receptors originated from a woman between 25 and 40 years old with COVID-19, enrolled during active disease. CDR3s include the opening cysteine and the closing phenylalanine or tryptophan. D genes are given only for firm matches. Expanded clones are given a class, and other clones once, few, many or no size at all.

abundance,d_gene,v_gene,j_gene,CDR3aa,CDR3nt
.,TRBD1,TRBV7-2,TRBJ1-3,CASSPDRASGNTIYF,TGTGCCAGCAGCCCAGACAGGGCCTCTGGAAACACCATATATTTT
.,TRBD1,TRBV5-3,TRBJ1-3,CARSFPGQGVSGNTIYF,TGTGCCAGAAGTTTCCCCGGGCAGGGGGTCTCTGGAAACACCATATATTTT
.,.,TRBV4-3,TRBJ1-6,CASSQDLGRSPLHF,TGCGCCAGCAGCCAAGATTTGGGCCGGTCACCCCTCCACTTT
.,.,TRBV29-1,TRBJ2-7,CSVGLGWGGTYEQYF,TGCAGCGTTGGTCTTGGCTGGGGAGGAACCTACGAGCAGTACTTC
few,.,TRBV6-5,TRBJ1-1,CASSSRERAFF,TGTGCCAGCAGTTCACGGGAGAGAGCTTTCTTT
.,.,TRBV19,TRBJ1-1,CASSMWQYTEAFF,TGTGCCAGTAGTATGTGGCAATACACTGAAGCTTTCTTT
.,.,TRBV19,TRBJ2-6,CASNGGISGANVLTF,TGTGCCAGTAATGGCGGGATAAGTGGGGCCAACGTCCTGACTTTC
once,.,TRBV29-1,TRBJ2-1,CSALDLGSYNEQFF,TGCAGCGCGTTGGACTTAGGTTCCTACAATGAGCAGTTCTTC
.,.,TRBV18,TRBJ2-3,CASSPPSNTDTQYF,TGTGCCAGCTCACCACCGTCTAACACAGATACGCAGTATTTT
.,TRBD2,TRBV5-1,TRBJ2-7,CASSVRGEATYEQYF,TGCGCCAGCAGCGTCCGGGGGGAAGCCACCTACGAGCAGTACTTC
.,TRBD1,TRBV2,TRBJ2-2,CASSVATGSTGELFF,TGTGCCAGCAGTGTGGCGACAGGGTCCACCGGGGAGCTGTTTTTT
.,.,TRBV30,TRBJ1-5,CAWRGVSNQPQHF,TGTGCCTGGAGGGGAGTGAGCAATCAGCCCCAGCATTTT
.,.,TRBV2,TRBJ2-3,CASSAPAVTDTQYF,TGTGCCAGCAGCGCCCCAGCGGTCACAGATACGCAGTATTTT
.,.,TRBV7-9,TRBJ1-5,CASSPGADDSNQPQHF,TGTGCCAGCAGCCCAGGGGCAGACGATAGCAATCAGCCCCAGCATTTT
once,.,TRBV11-3,TRBJ1-6,CASSRGTGNSPLHF,TGTGCCAGCAGCCGCGGGACGGGAAATTCACCCCTCCACTTT
.,.,TRBV25-1,TRBJ2-4,CASSPPGGAAENIQYF,TGTGCCAGCAGTCCCCCCGGGGGTGCGGCAGAAAACATTCAGTACTTC
.,TRBD1,TRBV19,TRBJ2-7,CASSITGTGAYEQYF,TGTGCCAGTAGTATTACCGGGACAGGGGCCTACGAGCAGTACTTC